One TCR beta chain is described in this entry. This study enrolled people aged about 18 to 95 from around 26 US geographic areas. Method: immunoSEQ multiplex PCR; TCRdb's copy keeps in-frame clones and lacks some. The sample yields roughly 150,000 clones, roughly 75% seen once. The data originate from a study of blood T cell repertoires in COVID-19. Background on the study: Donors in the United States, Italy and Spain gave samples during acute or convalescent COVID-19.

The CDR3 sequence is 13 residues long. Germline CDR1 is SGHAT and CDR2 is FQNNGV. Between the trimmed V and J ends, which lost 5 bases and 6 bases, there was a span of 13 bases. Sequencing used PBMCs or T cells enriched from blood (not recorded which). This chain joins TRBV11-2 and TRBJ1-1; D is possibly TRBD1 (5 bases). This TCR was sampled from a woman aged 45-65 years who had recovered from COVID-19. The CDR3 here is CASSPPGFSEAFF. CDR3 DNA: TGTGCCAGCAGCCCCCCAGGGTTCTCTGAAGCTTTCTTT.